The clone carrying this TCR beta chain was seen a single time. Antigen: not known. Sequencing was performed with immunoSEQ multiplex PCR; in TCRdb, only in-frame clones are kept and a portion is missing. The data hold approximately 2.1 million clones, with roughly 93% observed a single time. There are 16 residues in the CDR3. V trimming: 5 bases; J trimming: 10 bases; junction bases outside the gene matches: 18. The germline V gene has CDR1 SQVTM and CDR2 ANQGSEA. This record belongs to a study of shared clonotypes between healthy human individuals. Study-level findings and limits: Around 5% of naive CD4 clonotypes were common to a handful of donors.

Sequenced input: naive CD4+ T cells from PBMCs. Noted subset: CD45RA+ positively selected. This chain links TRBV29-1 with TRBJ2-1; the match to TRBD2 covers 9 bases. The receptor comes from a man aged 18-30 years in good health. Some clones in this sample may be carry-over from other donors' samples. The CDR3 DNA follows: TGCAGCGTTTTACTGGCGGGAGGGTACTTAGCGGGGGAGCAGTTCTTC. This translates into CSVLLAGGYLAGEQFF.